What follows are 23 T cell receptor beta chains derived from one specimen sequenced in a study of cytomegalovirus exposure and HLA in healthy donors. Primers: 60 Vbeta forward and 13 Jbeta reverse. The assay was immunoSEQ multiplex PCR, and TCRdb's table has in-frame clones only and misses some. The sample holds over 150,000 clones, 65% to 80% seen once. The sequencing sample was made of PBMCs. The receptors stem from a man aged 30-40 years in good health and CMV-seropositive.

This chain connects TRBV10-3 to TRBJ1-4; a possible D gene is TRBD1 (6 bases). V was cut by 0 bases and J by 2 bases, with 16 bases left in between. This CDR3 is built from 18 residues. Germline V gives CDR1 ENHRY, CDR2 SYGVKD. The CDR3 sequence: CAISESLGRTGTNEKLFF. Written as DNA, the CDR3 is TGTGCCATCAGTGAGTCTTTGGGGAGAACAGGGACTAATGAAAAACTGTTTTTT.

This clone was recorded only once. The chain couples TRBV5-1 to TRBJ1-3; D gene uncertain. In germline, CDR1 is SGHRS, CDR2 YFSETQ. The CDR3 covers 13 residues. The V gene lost 7 bases and the J gene lost 4 bases, with 12 bases spanning the gap. CDR3 in DNA: TGCGCCAGCGCAATGGAGGGAGGAAACACCATATATTTT. This encodes CASAMEGGNTIYF.

The chain has TRBV19 and TRBJ2-5; 8 bases agree with TRBD1. The J call may not be correct, given that the DNA end is closer to TRBJ2-7. Germline CDR1 and CDR2: LNHDA and SQIVND (reference sequence). The CDR3 covers 15 residues. The CDR3 region has the DNA TGTGCCAGTAGTAATCCCGGGACAGGCATCTACGAGCAGTACTTC. As protein: CASSNPGTGIYEQYF.

The table lists this clone with a few counts. V usage is TRBV19 and J usage is TRBJ1-1, with unresolved D. V lost 7 bases and J 5 bases, leaving 11 bases between the germline ends. Germline loops: CDR1 LNHDA, CDR2 SQIVND (reference sequence). The CDR3 is 12 amino acids. CDR3 nucleotides: TGTGCCAGTAATGGGAGGAGGACTGAAGCTTTCTTT. Its translation: CASNGRRTEAFF.

The J gene is TRBJ1-3, the V gene TRBV9; D is ambiguous. The germline V gene has CDR1 SGDLS and CDR2 YYNGEE. V gave up 1 base and J gave up 0 bases, with 11 bases separating them. This CDR3 is built from 16 residues. Here the CDR3 reads CASSVYSRHSGNTIYF. CDR3 bases: TGTGCCAGCAGCGTATACAGCCGCCACTCTGGAAACACCATATATTTT.

This clone was seen only a few times. V and J are TRBV7-2 and TRBJ2-2; 7 positions match TRBD2. In germline, CDR1 is SGHTA, CDR2 FQGNSA. The CDR3 is 13 amino acids. V gave up 6 bases and J gave up 11 bases; unmatched junction bases: 9. This CDR3 is CASSPAGRGELFF. The DNA for the CDR3 is TGTGCCAGCAGTCCAGCGGGGCGGGGAGAGCTGTTTTTT. The full variable domain, rest sourced from reference TRBV7-2 and TRBJ2-2, is GAGVSQSPSNKVTEKGKDVELRCDPISGHTALYWYRQSLGQGLEFLIYFQGNSAPDKSGLPSDRFSAERTGGSVSTLTIQRTQQEDSAVYLCASSPAGRGELFFGEGSRLTVL.

This clone was recorded only once. J is TRBJ2-3 and V is TRBV15; TRBD2 might be the D (7 bases). Trimming stripped 1 base from V and 4 bases from J, with 12 bases between. CDR1 LNHNV and CDR2 YYDKDF come from the germline V gene (reference sequence). The CDR3 spans 15 residues. The CDR3: CATSRGGGAADTQYF. DNA for the CDR3: TGTGCCACCAGCAGAGGTGGGGGGGCTGCAGATACGCAGTATTTT.

The V and J genes are TRBV6-5 and TRBJ1-2; TRBD1 aligns across 7 bases. V trimming: 4 bases; J trimming: 6 bases; junction bases outside the gene matches: 5. The CDR3 is 13 residues long. The germline CDR1 and CDR2 sequences are MNHEY and SVGAGI. CDR3 residues: CASSSQGENGYTF. CDR3 bases: TGTGCCAGCAGTTCGCAGGGGGAAAATGGCTACACCTTC.

The J gene is TRBJ2-2, the V gene TRBV4-1, with TRBD2 matching 9 bases. V was pared by 0 bases and J by 7 bases, with 6 bases of the junction left unmatched. The CDR3 consists of 16 residues. In germline, CDR1 is MGHRA, CDR2 YSYEKL. The CDR3 loop reads CASSQDGGGAGGELFF. Written as DNA, the CDR3 is TGCGCCAGCAGCCAAGATGGCGGGGGGGCTGGCGGGGAGCTGTTTTTT.

The chain recombines TRBV7-2 with TRBJ1-4, with D possibly matching TRBD1 (5 bases). V was shortened by 5 bases and J by 5 bases, with 15 bases between the two germline ends. Germline V gene data show CDR1 as SGHTA and CDR2 as FQGNSA. The CDR3 spans 15 residues. The CDR3 sequence is CASSGAVGRNEKLFF. CDR3 nucleotides: TGTGCCAGCAGCGGGGCGGTGGGCCGCAATGAAAAACTGTTTTTT.

This chain uses TRBV2 with TRBJ1-5, with D hard to call. CDR1 SNHLY and CDR2 FYNNEI come from the germline V gene. V was clipped by 5 bases and J by 0 bases, with 11 bases between them. The CDR3 totals 15 residues. CDR3 in DNA: TGTGCCAGCAGTCCGCAGACAAGTAGCAATCAGCCCCAGCATTTT. It yields the protein CASSPQTSSNQPQHF.

This clone was observed once. This chain joins TRBV5-4 and TRBJ2-1; TRBD1 aligns across 7 bases. J was trimmed by 5 bases and V by 1 base; bases with no gene match: 3. Germline CDR1 reads SGHNT; CDR2 reads YYREEE (reference sequence). The CDR3 contains 14 residues. CDR3 amino acids: CASSLTGADNEQFF. For the CDR3, the DNA is TGTGCCAGCAGCTTGACAGGGGCGGACAATGAGCAGTTCTTC.

This clone was detected once. CDR3 sequence (DNA): TGCGCCAGCAGCCAGGATCAGCGCCCGGGACTAGCGGGAGGAGCCAAAAACATTCAGTACTTC. This translates into CASSQDQRPGLAGGAKNIQYF. The rearrangement uses TRBV4-1 and TRBJ2-4; 15 bases agree with TRBD2. V lost 3 bases and J lost 0; bases outside the gene matches: 12. Germline CDR1 and CDR2: MGHRA and YSYEKL. The CDR3 is 21 residues long.

The J gene is TRBJ1-4, the V gene TRBV28; TRBD1 aligns across 7 bases. Germline V gene sequence: CDR1 MDHEN, CDR2 SYDVKM. The CDR3 consists of 17 residues. With V trimmed by 3 bases and J by 16 bases, 23 bases remained unmatched. The CDR3 protein is CASSLIRVGQEKSGRFF. The CDR3 DNA sequence: TGTGCCAGCAGTTTGATAAGGGTAGGACAGGAAAAAAGCGGGCGGTTTTTT.

A single count supports this clone. The chain joins TRBV10-3 to TRBJ1-2; TRBD1 might be the D (5 bases). The germline CDR1 and CDR2 sequences are ENHRY and SYGVKD. The CDR3 contains 13 residues. V lost 10 bases, J lost 0 bases, and 12 bases lay in between. The CDR3 loop is CATGQGANYGYTF. The CDR3 DNA follows: TGTGCCACCGGACAAGGGGCTAACTATGGCTACACCTTC.

For the CDR3, the DNA is TGTGCCAGCAGCTGGACAGATTGGTCTCACGAGCAGTACTTC. The encoded protein is CASSWTDWSHEQYF. The chain recombines TRBV7-8 with TRBJ2-7; maybe TRBD1 (6 bases). This CDR3 is built from 14 residues. The V end lost 4 bases, the J end lost 5 bases, and 15 bases lay between the germline ends. Germline V gene lookup returns CDR1 SGHVS and CDR2 FQNEAQ.

The rearrangement links TRBV13 to TRBJ2-2, with 8 positions matching TRBD2. V shed 0 bases and J 1 base; nucleotides not matched to a gene: 1. The CDR3 length is 16 residues. Per germline, CDR1 PRHDT and CDR2 FYEKMQ (reference sequence). The CDR3 DNA follows: TGTGCCAGCAGCTTAGGACTAGCGGAGAACACCGGGGAGCTGTTTTTT. Amino acids: CASSLGLAENTGELFF.

The J gene is TRBJ2-1, the V gene TRBV18; TRBD2 matches 7 bases. CDR1 is KGHSH, CDR2 LQKENI, per germline. With V trimmed by 5 bases and J by 3 bases, 7 bases remained unmatched. The CDR3 totals 15 residues. CDR3 residues: CASSNAGARYNEQFF. CDR3 in DNA: TGTGCCAGCTCAAATGCGGGAGCCCGCTACAATGAGCAGTTCTTC. Full variable domain (outside the CDR3, taken from reference TRBV18 and TRBJ2-1): NAGVMQNPRHLVRRRGQEARLRCSPMKGHSHVYWYRQLPEEGLKFMVYLQKENIIDESGMPKERFSAEFPKEGPSILRIQQVVRGDSAAYFCASSNAGARYNEQFFGPGTRLTVL.

J is TRBJ2-5 and V is TRBV5-1; 8 bases are shared with TRBD1. V shed 4 bases and J 4 bases; nucleotides not matched to a gene: 3. Per the germline V gene, CDR1 is SGHRS and CDR2 is YFSETQ. The CDR3 sequence is 13 residues long. CDR3: CASSTQGGETQYF. CDR3 nucleotide sequence: TGCGCCAGCAGCACACAGGGGGGAGAGACCCAGTACTTC.

The chain is built from TRBV5-6 and TRBJ2-7, with D unclear. In germline, CDR1 is SGHDT, CDR2 YYEEEE. V lost 1 base and J 3 bases, leaving 5 bases between the germline ends. CDR3 length: 12 residues. For the CDR3, the DNA is TGTGCCAGCAGCTTGCGACTCTACGAGCAGTACTTC. It specifies CASSLRLYEQYF.

This clone has a single count. CDR3 residues: CASSVEGGNPYEQYF. The DNA of the CDR3 is TGTGCCAGCAGCGTAGAGGGCGGGAATCCCTACGAGCAGTACTTC. The V gene is TRBV9, the J gene TRBJ2-7; weak D call: TRBD2 (6 bases). Deletions cut 0 bases from V and 2 bases from J, with 12 bases between. The CDR3 totals 15 residues. Germline V CDR1 and CDR2: SGDLS, YYNGEE.

This rearrangement joins TRBV4-1 to TRBJ2-1; no firm D call. The V and J ends lost 8 bases and 12 bases respectively, with 23 bases between them. Germline V gene sequence: CDR1 MGHRA, CDR2 YSYEKL. The CDR3 is made up of 14 amino acids. The CDR3 loop is CASARRGETARQFF. DNA of the CDR3: TGCGCCAGCGCCAGACGAGGTGAAACGGCTCGGCAGTTCTTC.

This rearrangement joins TRBV14 to TRBJ1-3, with D possibly matching TRBD1 (6 bases). The CDR3 is made up of 16 amino acids. The V end lost 4 bases, the J end lost 5 bases, and 18 bases lay between the germline ends. Germline CDR1 reads SGHDN; CDR2 reads FVKESK. The CDR3 DNA sequence: TGTGCCAGCAGCCGGACCGGGACAAGGGTTCGAAACACCATATATTTT. Encoded protein: CASSRTGTRVRNTIYF.